In this sample, the clone carrying this T cell receptor (beta chain) turned up once. The antigen is unknown. Some clones are missing from TCRdb's copy, which holds only in-frame ones; the method was immunoSEQ multiplex PCR. The table has 90,000 to 100,000 clones, 89% seen once; the top ten hold around 0.73%. The data are from a study of a mutant IDH1 vaccine in newly diagnosed glioma. Looked up from germline, CDR1 is SGHTA and CDR2 is FQGNSA. The CDR3 has 11 residues. Trimming cost V 4 bases and J 2 bases, with 1 base left between them. Time point given: week 47, end of study. Vaccinated patients received 300 ug of mutant IDH1 20-mer peptide per dose, with topical imiquimod.

The clonotype was recovered from a woman between 45 and 65 years old with glioma. This material consisted of PBMCs, taken from a glioma patient whose treatment included an IDH1 peptide vaccine. The rearrangement links TRBV7-2 to TRBJ2-3; D uncertain. DNA for the CDR3: TGTGCCAGCAGCTACACAGATACGCAGTATTTT. Residues: CASSYTDTQYF.